One sample yielded the 20 T cell receptor beta chains listed below, sequenced in a study of cytotoxic CD8 clonotypes in ibrutinib-treated CLL. Profiled with immunoSEQ multiplex PCR; TCRdb holds only in-frame clones, not every one. Of approximately 26,000 clones in the sample, approximately 71% were seen once. The specimen comprised PBMCs, sampled after 12 months of ibrutinib treatment. These receptors were obtained from a human donor with chronic lymphocytic leukemia.

The rearrangement links TRBV7-3 to TRBJ2-7; unclear D gene. The V end lost 0 bases, the J end lost 6 bases, and 6 bases lay between the germline ends. Germline loops: CDR1 SGHTA, CDR2 FQGTGA. This CDR3 has 12 residues. CDR3 protein: CASSLTVGEQYF. In DNA form, the CDR3 reads TGTGCCAGCAGCTTAACAGTAGGCGAGCAGTACTTC.

This clone showed up just a few times. V and J are TRBV27 and TRBJ2-3; D is perhaps TRBD1 (5 bases). Germline lookup yields CDR1 MNHEY and CDR2 SMNVEV (reference sequence). V lost 6 bases to trimming and J lost 6 bases, with 13 bases between them. This CDR3 region has 13 residues. CDR3: CASRGQPSDTQYF. The CDR3 coding sequence is TGTGCCAGCAGGGGGCAGCCCAGCGATACGCAGTATTTT.

The chain employs TRBV6-1 and TRBJ2-5; D uncertain. V lost 4 bases to trimming and J lost 5 bases, with 17 bases between them. Germline-derived CDR1 and CDR2 are MNHNS and SASEGT. The CDR3 consists of 15 residues. The CDR3 sequence: CASSAFLADRETQYF. DNA for the CDR3: TGTGCCAGCAGTGCCTTTCTTGCGGATCGGGAGACCCAGTACTTC.

The chain recombines TRBV2 with TRBJ1-1; a possible D gene is TRBD1 (6 bases). The germline V gene encodes CDR1 SNHLY and CDR2 FYNNEI. The CDR3 length is 16 residues. V lost 5 bases, J lost 6 bases, and 22 bases lay in between. The CDR3 sequence: CASSPDRSRLGAEAFF. The CDR3 bases are TGTGCCAGCAGTCCGGACAGATCAAGGTTAGGGGCTGAAGCTTTCTTT.

The chain has TRBV7-9 and TRBJ2-1; 10 positions match TRBD1. The V gene end was trimmed by 5 bases and the J gene end by 10 bases; junction bases not matched to a gene: 11. The CDR3 runs 15 residues. From germline, CDR1 is SEHNR and CDR2 FQNEAQ (reference sequence). CDR3: CASSGRDRGGIEQFF. The CDR3 DNA is TGTGCCAGCAGCGGCCGGGACAGGGGTGGAATAGAGCAGTTCTTC.

This clone was found a few times. The J gene is TRBJ2-7, the V gene TRBV6-1; D tentatively fits TRBD1 or TRBD2 (6 bases each). The CDR3 is made up of 17 amino acids. V was shortened by 0 bases and J by 5 bases, with 20 bases between the two germline ends. From germline, CDR1 is MNHNS and CDR2 SASEGT. CDR3 protein: CASSEAGGHSSTDEQYF. CDR3 nucleotides: TGTGCCAGCAGTGAAGCCGGGGGCCATAGTTCTACAGACGAGCAGTACTTC.

This clone showed up just a few times. In the same sample, other DNA sequences code for this CDR3. V and J are TRBV28 and TRBJ1-5; unclear D gene. Per the germline V gene, CDR1 is MDHEN and CDR2 is SYDVKM. The CDR3 is made up of 14 amino acids. The V end was cut by 2 bases, the J end by 2 bases, with 7 bases between. The CDR3 sequence is CASSLIRGNQPQHF. The CDR3 DNA reads TGTGCCAGCAGTTTAATCCGGGGCAATCAGCCCCAGCATTTT.

The rearrangement links TRBV5-6 to TRBJ1-5, with 8 bases aligning to TRBD1. J was trimmed by 7 bases and V by 1 base; bases with no gene match: 4. The CDR3 length is 14 residues. CDR1 and CDR2 from the germline V gene are SGHDT and YYEEEE. CDR3 protein: CASSLSGGRQPQHF. CDR3 sequence (DNA): TGTGCCAGCAGCTTGTCAGGGGGCAGACAGCCCCAGCATTTT. Drawing the rest from reference TRBV5-6 and TRBJ1-5, the complete variable domain is DAGVTQSPTHLIKTRGQQVTLRCSPKSGHDTVSWYQQALGQGPQFIFQYYEEEERQRGNFPDRFSGHQFPNYSSELNVNALLLGDSALYLCASSLSGGRQPQHFGDGTRLSIL.

The chain combines TRBV6-6 with TRBJ2-7; D not certain. The V gene lost 0 bases and the J gene lost 5 bases, with 11 bases spanning the gap. Per germline, CDR1 MNHNY and CDR2 SVGAGI (reference sequence). The CDR3 length is 14 residues. CDR3 nucleotides: TGTGCCAGCAGTTACTCCCCCCTAAAGGACGAGCAGTACTTC. Translated: CASSYSPLKDEQYF.

This clone was recorded once. The V call is TRBV5-6, the J call TRBJ2-2, with D possibly matching TRBD1 (5 bases). This CDR3 region has 14 residues. The germline V gene has CDR1 SGHDT and CDR2 YYEEEE. V lost 0 bases, J lost 4 bases, and 7 bases lay in between. The CDR3 loop reads CASSLGTPTGELFF. CDR3 coding DNA: TGTGCCAGCAGCTTGGGGACACCCACCGGGGAGCTGTTTTTT.

This clone was seen once. The chain employs TRBV21-1 and TRBJ2-1. TRBV21-1 is given as a pseudogene. The CDR3 runs to 15 residues. The CDR3 is CASSKEGSNDNEQFF. The CDR3, as DNA: TGTGCCAGCAGCAAAGAGGGCAGTAACGACAATGAGCAGTTCTTC.

In its sample, this clone was seen a few times. This chain uses TRBV28 with TRBJ2-2, with no clear D. Germline V gene lookup returns CDR1 MDHEN and CDR2 SYDVKM. V dropped 2 bases and J dropped 0 bases, with 7 bases sitting between them. The CDR3 has 15 residues. The CDR3 nucleotides read TGTGCCAGCAGTTTAGGCAGGTCGAACACCGGGGAGCTGTTTTTT. Encoded protein: CASSLGRSNTGELFF. The whole variable domain, remainder taken from reference TRBV28 and TRBJ2-2, is DVKVTQSSRYLVKRTGEKVFLECVQDMDHENMFWYRQDPGLGLRLIYFSYDVKMKEKGDIPEGYSVSREKKERFSLILESASTNQTSMYLCASSLGRSNTGELFFGEGSRLTVL.

This chain connects TRBV9 to TRBJ1-1; D remains ambiguous. Trimming removed 4 bases from V and 3 bases from J, with 10 bases in between. This CDR3 is 13 amino acids long. Germline V CDR1 and CDR2: SGDLS, YYNGEE. CDR3 sequence (DNA): TGTGCCAGCAGCCTAGAGGCCTACACTGAAGCTTTCTTT. Its translation is CASSLEAYTEAFF.

The V gene is TRBV19, the J gene TRBJ2-7; 7 nucleotides match TRBD2. Germline V lookup: CDR1 LNHDA, CDR2 SQIVND (reference sequence). This CDR3 has 15 amino acids. The trim removed 5 bases at V and 2 bases at J, leaving 9 bases unmatched. The CDR3 region has the DNA TGTGCCAGTAGTCCACTACCCGGGACTACCTACGAGCAGTACTTC. This translates into CASSPLPGTTYEQYF.

The chain is built from TRBV2 and TRBJ1-2; no clear D. V lost 7 bases and J 3 bases, leaving 9 bases between the germline ends. This CDR3 is 12 amino acids long. The V gene's germline CDR1 is SNHLY and CDR2 FYNNEI. CDR3 loop: CASNGLDYGYTF. CDR3 coding DNA: TGTGCCAGCAATGGCCTCGACTATGGCTACACCTTC.

This clone came up a few times. The chain links TRBV11-2 to TRBJ2-1; D perhaps matches TRBD2 (6 bases). Trimming stripped 5 bases from V and 0 bases from J, with 17 bases between. The CDR3 contains 17 residues. Germline V lookup: CDR1 SGHAT, CDR2 FQNNGV. In DNA form, the CDR3 reads TGTGCCAGCAGCCGTACCGGAGACGGGAGCTCCTACAATGAGCAGTTCTTC. Translated, it gives CASSRTGDGSSYNEQFF.

The chain couples TRBV11-2 to TRBJ2-2; 11 positions agree with TRBD2. The V segment lost 1 base and the J segment 12 bases; nucleotides outside the gene matches: 7. CDR1 is SGHAT, CDR2 FQNNGV, per germline. The CDR3 runs 15 residues. The CDR3 nucleotides read TGTGCCAGCAGCTTAGGAGGGGCTAGCGGGGGGAAGCTGTTTTTT. This sequence encodes CASSLGGASGGKLFF.

The gene calls are TRBV4-3 and TRBJ2-4; possibly TRBD2 for D (6 bases). The CDR3 spans 17 residues. CDR1 is LGHNA, CDR2 YSLEER, per germline. V shed 0 bases and J shed 0 bases, with 12 bases lying between them. The CDR3 here is CASSQDGGSLAKNIQYF. The CDR3 DNA sequence: TGCGCCAGCAGCCAAGATGGGGGGTCGCTAGCCAAAAACATTCAGTACTTC.

The chain is built from TRBV7-9 and TRBJ2-7, with D possibly matching TRBD1 (6 bases). V was clipped by 4 bases and J by 8 bases, with 15 bases between them. The CDR3 has 13 residues. Germline V gene data show CDR1 as SEHNR and CDR2 as FQNEAQ (reference sequence). The CDR3 sequence is CASSSRQVVKQYF. Here the CDR3 DNA reads TGTGCCAGCAGCTCACGACAGGTCGTCAAGCAGTACTTC.

V is TRBV11-1 and J is TRBJ1-2; D remains unclear. Trimming left V 5 bases short and J 1 base short, with 11 bases between. The CDR3 covers 14 residues. CDR1 is SGHAT, CDR2 FQDESV, per germline (reference sequence). The CDR3 loop reads CASSLTGYNYGYTF. The CDR3 DNA reads as TGTGCCAGCAGCCTCACGGGGTATAACTATGGCTACACCTTC.